This T cell receptor beta chain was captured in a study of regulatory T cells in long-lasting Graves disease. Study-wide results and caveats: Investigators studied peripheral blood only, not thyroid tissue.

At least ten counts were recorded for this clonotype. Antigen: not known. Arm-PCR with iRepertoire HTBI primers amplified the CDR3 regions for these TCR beta libraries. In TCRdb, the multiplex PCR reads were re-called with MiXCR into one record per CDR3 protein. The table includes approximately 300,000 distinct CDR3 sequences, 15% to 20% detected once. With V trimmed by 6 bases and J by 1 base, 10 bases remained unmatched. This CDR3 comprises 16 residues. Time point in this sample: newly diagnosed GD, antithyroid drugs for less than 3 months. From RNA extracted from PBMCs, the TCR library was made. Enrollment of patients was through an endocrinology department in Xi'an, China. The collection involved drawing 8 to 9 milliliters of peripheral blood into EDTA tubes.

The sample in question was peripheral blood mononuclear cells (PBMCs), obtained at new diagnosis, from a patient treated with antithyroid drugs. The V gene is TRBV12-3 or TRBV12-4, the J gene TRBJ2-3; 7 bases line up with TRBD2. The clonotype originates from a female donor with Graves disease. DNA for the CDR3: TGTGCCAGCAGCCCAACAGCGGGAAGGGGCACAGATACGCAGTATTTT. Translated, it gives CASSPTAGRGTDTQYF.